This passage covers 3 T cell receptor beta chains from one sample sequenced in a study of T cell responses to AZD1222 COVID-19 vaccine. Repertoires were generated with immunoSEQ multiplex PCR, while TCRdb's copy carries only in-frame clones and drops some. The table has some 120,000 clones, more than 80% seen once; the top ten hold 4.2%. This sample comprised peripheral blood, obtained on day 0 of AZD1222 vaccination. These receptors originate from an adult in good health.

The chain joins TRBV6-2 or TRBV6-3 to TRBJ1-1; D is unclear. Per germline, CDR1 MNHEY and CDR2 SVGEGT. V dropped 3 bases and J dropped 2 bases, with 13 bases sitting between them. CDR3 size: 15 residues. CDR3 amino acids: CASSYSGEPNTEAFF. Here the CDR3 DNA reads TGTGCCAGCAGTTATTCGGGCGAGCCCAACACTGAAGCTTTCTTT.

This CDR3 reads CASSMQGQGINQPQHF. The CDR3 region has the DNA TGTGCCAGTAGTATGCAGGGACAGGGTATAAATCAGCCCCAGCATTTT. The chain has TRBV19 and TRBJ1-5; 9 bases match TRBD1. From germline, CDR1 is LNHDA and CDR2 SQIVND (reference sequence). The CDR3 has 16 residues. With V trimmed by 3 bases and J by 4 bases, 7 bases remained unmatched.

In DNA, the CDR3 is TGTGCCAGCAGTATCGGGGGAGGGGGTCAGCCCCAGCATTTT. It yields the protein CASSIGGGGQPQHF. V usage is TRBV28 and J usage is TRBJ1-5, with D possibly being TRBD1 (6 bases). With 5 bases removed from V and 6 bases from J, the gap between germline ends came to 14 bases. There are 14 residues in the CDR3. Germline loops: CDR1 MDHEN, CDR2 SYDVKM.